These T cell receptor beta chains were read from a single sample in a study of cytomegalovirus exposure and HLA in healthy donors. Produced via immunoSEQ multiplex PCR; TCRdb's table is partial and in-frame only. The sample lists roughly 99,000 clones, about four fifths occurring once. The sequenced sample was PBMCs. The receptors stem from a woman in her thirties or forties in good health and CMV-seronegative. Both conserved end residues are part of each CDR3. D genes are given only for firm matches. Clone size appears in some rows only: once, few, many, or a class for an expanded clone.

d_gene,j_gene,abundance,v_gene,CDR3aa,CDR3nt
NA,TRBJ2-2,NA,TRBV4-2,CASSQEGSAAPTGELFF,TGTGCCAGCAGCCAAGAAGGTTCGGCAGCGCCCACCGGGGAGCTGTTTTTT
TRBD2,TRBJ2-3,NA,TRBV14,CASNRLAPDTQYF,TGTGCCAGCAACAGACTAGCCCCCGATACGCAGTATTTT
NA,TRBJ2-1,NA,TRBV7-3,CASSLLPGYNEQFF,TGTGCCAGCAGCTTACTCCCGGGGTACAATGAGCAGTTCTTC
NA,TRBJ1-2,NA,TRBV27,CASSPTGSLYGYTF,TGTGCCAGCAGCCCCACGGGTTCCCTATATGGCTACACCTTC
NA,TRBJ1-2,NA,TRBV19,CASTMGRQAIYGYTF,TGTGCCAGTACCATGGGCCGACAGGCTATCTATGGCTACACCTTC
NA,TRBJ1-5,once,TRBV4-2,CASNGGRDQPQNF,TGTGCCAGCAACGGCGGGCGAGATCAGCCCCAGAATTTT
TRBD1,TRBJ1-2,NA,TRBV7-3,CASSLTGTGGAYGYTF,TGTGCCAGCAGCTTAACCGGGACAGGGGGAGCCTATGGCTACACCTTC
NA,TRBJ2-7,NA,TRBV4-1,CASSQDGDIAYEQYF,TGCGCCAGCAGCCAAGATGGGGACATCGCCTACGAGCAGTACTTC
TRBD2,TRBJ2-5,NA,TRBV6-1,CASSDVLLGGSVQETQYF,TGTGCCAGCAGTGACGTTTTACTGGGGGGGTCAGTACAAGAGACCCAGTACTTC
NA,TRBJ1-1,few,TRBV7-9,CASSLVSGETEAFF,TGTGCCAGCAGCTTAGTTTCAGGTGAAACTGAAGCTTTCTTT
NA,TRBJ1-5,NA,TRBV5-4,CASSFNGGRDQPQHF,TGTGCCAGCAGCTTTAACGGAGGGCGGGATCAGCCCCAGCATTTT
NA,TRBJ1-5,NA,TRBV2,CASSEGGVGQLQPQHF,TGTGCCAGCAGTGAAGGAGGAGTAGGTCAACTTCAGCCCCAGCATTTT
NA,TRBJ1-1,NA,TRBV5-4,CASSLSVAGKAFF,TGTGCCAGCAGCTTGTCAGTCGCGGGGAAAGCTTTCTTT
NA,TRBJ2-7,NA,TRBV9,CASSVEVRGREQYF,TGTGCCAGCAGCGTAGAGGTGCGAGGTCGCGAGCAGTACTTC
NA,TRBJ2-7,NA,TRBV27,CASSLMGASPNPYEQYF,TGTGCCAGCAGTTTAATGGGGGCCTCTCCTAATCCCTACGAGCAGTACTTC
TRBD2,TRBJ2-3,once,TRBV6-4,CASSVERGGGSQYF,TGTGCCAGCAGTGTAGAGCGGGGGGGCGGATCGCAGTATTTT
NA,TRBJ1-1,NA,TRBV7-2,CASSLGVAGAFF,TGTGCCAGCAGCTTAGGGGTTGCGGGAGCTTTCTTT
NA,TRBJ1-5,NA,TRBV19,CASSAWTWGDGGNQPQHF,TGTGCCAGTAGTGCCTGGACCTGGGGGGATGGAGGCAATCAGCCCCAGCATTTT
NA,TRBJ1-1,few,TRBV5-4,CASSSGSAPEAFF,TGTGCCAGCAGCTCCGGGTCGGCTCCTGAAGCTTTCTTT
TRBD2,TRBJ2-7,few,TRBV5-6,CASSLRPGGEQYF,TGTGCCAGCAGCTTGCGGCCGGGGGGGGAGCAGTACTTC
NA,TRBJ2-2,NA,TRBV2,CASSQLRGTGELFF,TGTGCCAGCAGTCAACTTAGGGGCACCGGGGAGCTGTTTTTT
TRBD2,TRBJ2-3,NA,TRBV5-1,CASSTGGGTDTQYF,TGCGCCAGCAGCACTGGGGGGGGCACAGATACGCAGTATTTT
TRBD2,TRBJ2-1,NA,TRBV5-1,CASSLTGTSGRYNEQFF,TGCGCCAGCAGCTTAACCGGGACTAGCGGGAGATACAATGAGCAGTTCTTC
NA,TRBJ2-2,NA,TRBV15,CATSRVPGLGGELFF,TGTGCCACCAGCAGAGTACCAGGGCTGGGAGGGGAGCTGTTTTTT
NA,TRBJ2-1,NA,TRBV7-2,CASSSAGNYYNEQFF,TGTGCCAGCAGCTCCGCGGGGAACTACTACAATGAGCAGTTCTTC
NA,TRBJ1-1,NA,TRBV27,CASSLYGEMNTEAFF,TGTGCCAGCTCTTTATACGGGGAAATGAACACTGAAGCTTTCTTT
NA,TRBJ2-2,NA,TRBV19,CASRHTTGELFF,TGTGCCAGTAGGCACACCACCGGGGAGCTGTTTTTT
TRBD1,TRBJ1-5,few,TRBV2,CASSEWVGRGQPQNF,TGTGCCAGCAGTGAATGGGTCGGGAGGGGGCAGCCCCAGAATTTT
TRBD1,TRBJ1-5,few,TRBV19,CASNTGGGGYQPQHF,TGTGCCAGTAATACAGGGGGCGGGGGATACCAGCCCCAGCATTTT
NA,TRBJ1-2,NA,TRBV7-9,CATGGTNDYGYTF,TGTGCCACGGGGGGGACAAACGACTATGGCTACACCTTC
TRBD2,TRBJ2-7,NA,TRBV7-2,CASRFSGVREQYF,TGTGCCAGCAGGTTTAGCGGGGTGCGCGAGCAGTACTTC
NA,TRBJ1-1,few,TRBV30,CAWSVMRGSDAFF,TGTGCCTGGAGCGTTATGAGGGGGTCGGACGCTTTCTTT
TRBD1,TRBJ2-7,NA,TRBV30,CAWNRDRDYEQYF,TGTGCCTGGAACCGGGACAGAGACTACGAGCAGTACTTC
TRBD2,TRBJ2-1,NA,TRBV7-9,CASSLGLAGGYNEQFF,TGTGCCAGCAGCTTAGGCCTAGCGGGGGGATACAATGAGCAGTTCTTC
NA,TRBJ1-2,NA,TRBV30,CAGASVEIIYGYTF,TGTGCCGGGGCCTCGGTCGAGATAATCTATGGCTACACCTTC
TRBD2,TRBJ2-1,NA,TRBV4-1,CASSQVSGDPPTEQFF,TGCGCCAGCAGCCAGGTTAGCGGGGATCCTCCTACTGAGCAGTTCTTC
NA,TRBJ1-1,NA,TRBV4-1,CASSPPGGNTEAFF,TGCGCCAGCAGTCCCCCTGGAGGGAACACTGAAGCTTTCTTT
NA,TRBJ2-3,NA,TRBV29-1,CSVEDLGRGRVTDTQYF,TGCAGCGTTGAAGATCTGGGCAGGGGACGCGTCACAGATACGCAGTATTTT
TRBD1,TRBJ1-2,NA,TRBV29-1,CSLGGADYGYTF,TGCAGCTTAGGGGGCGCCGACTATGGCTACACCTTC
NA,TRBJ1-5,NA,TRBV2,CASTLDTSNQPQHF,TGTGCCAGCACCCTGGACACTAGCAATCAGCCCCAGCATTTT
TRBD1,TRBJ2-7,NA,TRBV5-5,CASSLGTGASEQYF,TGTGCCAGCAGCTTGGGGACAGGGGCTTCCGAGCAGTACTTC
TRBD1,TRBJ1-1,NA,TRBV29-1,CSVEEAEGQGRTEAFF,TGCAGCGTTGAAGAGGCAGAGGGACAGGGTAGGACTGAAGCTTTCTTT
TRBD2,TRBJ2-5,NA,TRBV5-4,CASSTGGGNQETQYF,TGTGCCAGCAGCACCGGGGGGGGGAACCAAGAGACCCAGTACTTC
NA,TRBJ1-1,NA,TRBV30,CAWSVRGGNTEAFF,TGTGCCTGGAGTGTACGGGGGGGTAACACTGAAGCTTTCTTT
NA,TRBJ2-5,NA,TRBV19,CASSMRRDFNPETQYF,TGTGCCAGTAGTATGCGGCGGGACTTCAACCCTGAGACCCAGTACTTC
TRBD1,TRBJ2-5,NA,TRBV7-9,CASHGTGSAGTQYF,TGTGCCAGTCACGGGACAGGGTCCGCGGGGACCCAGTACTTC
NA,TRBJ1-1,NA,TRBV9,CASSVTDMLTEAFF,TGTGCCAGCAGCGTTACCGACATGCTCACTGAAGCTTTCTTT
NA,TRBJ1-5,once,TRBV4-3,CASSQDNGRSQPQHF,TGCGCCAGCAGCCAAGATAATGGCCGTTCCCAGCCCCAGCATTTT
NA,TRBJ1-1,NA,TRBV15,CATSRNRGVNTEAFF,TGTGCCACCAGCAGAAACCGGGGGGTGAACACTGAAGCTTTCTTT
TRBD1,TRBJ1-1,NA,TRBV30,CAWEDRGGTEAFF,TGTGCCTGGGAAGACAGGGGCGGCACTGAAGCTTTCTTT
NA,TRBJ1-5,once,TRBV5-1,CASSLATGTQPQHF,TGCGCCAGCAGCTTGGCTACAGGGACTCAGCCCCAGCATTTT
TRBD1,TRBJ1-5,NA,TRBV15,CATSRDGRDSNQPQHF,TGTGCCACCAGCAGAGATGGCCGGGACAGTAATCAGCCCCAGCATTTT